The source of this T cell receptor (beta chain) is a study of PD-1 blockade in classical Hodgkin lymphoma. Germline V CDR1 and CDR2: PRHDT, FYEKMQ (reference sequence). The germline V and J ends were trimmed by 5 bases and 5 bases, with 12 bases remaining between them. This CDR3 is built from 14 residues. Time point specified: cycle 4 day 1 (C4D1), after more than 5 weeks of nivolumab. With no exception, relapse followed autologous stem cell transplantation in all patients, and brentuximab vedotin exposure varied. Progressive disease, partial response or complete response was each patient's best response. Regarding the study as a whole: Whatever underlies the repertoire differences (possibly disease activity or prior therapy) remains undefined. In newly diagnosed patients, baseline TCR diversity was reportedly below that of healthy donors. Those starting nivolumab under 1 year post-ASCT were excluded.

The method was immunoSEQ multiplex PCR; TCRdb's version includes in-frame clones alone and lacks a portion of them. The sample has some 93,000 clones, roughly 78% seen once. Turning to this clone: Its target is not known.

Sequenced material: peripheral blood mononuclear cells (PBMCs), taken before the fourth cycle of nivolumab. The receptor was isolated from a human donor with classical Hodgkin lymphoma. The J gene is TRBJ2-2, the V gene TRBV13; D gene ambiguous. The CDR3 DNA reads TGTGCCAGCAGCCCTTGGACCGTTACCGGGGAGCTGTTTTTT. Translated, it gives CASSPWTVTGELFF.